The entry below describes one T cell receptor (beta chain). The record originates from a study of T cell changes during pregnancy in multiple sclerosis. V lost 2 bases and J 1 base, leaving 14 bases between the germline ends. The length of the CDR3 is 16 residues. The germline gives CDR1 MGHDK, CDR2 SYGVNS. The table came from immunoSEQ multiplex PCR; TCRdb's copy has only in-frame clones and leaves some out. This sample has around 80,000 clones, with approximately 95% found just once. The sequence derives from a female donor in good health, enrolled as a control in a pregnancy study. The source was peripheral blood, collected in the second trimester of pregnancy. The V and J genes are TRBV25-1 and TRBJ1-2; possibly TRBD1 for D (6 bases). Here the CDR3 DNA reads TGTGCCAGCAGTGAAGAGGGGACAAACCTTAACTATGGCTACACCTTC. Translation: CASSEEGTNLNYGYTF.